Below, 6 T cell receptor beta chains from the same sample are listed, as sequenced in a study of shared clonotypes between healthy human individuals (dated by TCRdb to 2020 to 2021). Libraries were constructed by the immunoSEQ multiplex PCR assay. Entries here come from immuneACCESS through TCRdb and include only in-frame sequences with V and J called. Some clones fail to appear in such tables; in the studies checked, an unresolved V gene covers under half of the shortfall, and the cause of the remainder is unknown. The sample contains about 2,500,000 clones, around 94% of them found a single time. The ten largest account for over 0.12% of the sample. Sequencing input: naive CD4+ T cells sorted from blood. The cell subset or site label, as the study defines it: CD45RA+ positively selected. These receptors were collected from a man between 18 and 35 years old in good health.

The chain combines TRBV7-2 with TRBJ1-2; possible D gene TRBD1, 6 bases. In germline, CDR1 is SGHTA, CDR2 FQGNSA. Deletions cut 5 bases from V and 1 base from J, with 11 bases between. CDR3 size: 14 residues. The CDR3 loop is CASSQGGGNYGYTF. Written as DNA, the CDR3 is TGTGCCAGCAGCCAAGGGGGTGGTAACTATGGCTACACCTTC.

V usage is TRBV4-1 and J usage is TRBJ2-7; TRBD1 agrees at 7 bases. In germline, CDR1 is MGHRA, CDR2 YSYEKL. The CDR3 has 14 residues. Trimming cost V 1 base and J 4 bases; bases outside gene matches: 4. The CDR3 nucleotides are TGCGCCAGCAGCCAAGCTCGACAGGGTTACGAGCAGTACTTC. Protein sequence: CASSQARQGYEQYF.

The rearrangement joins TRBV19 to TRBJ2-3; 8 nucleotides match TRBD1. The V gene's germline CDR1 is LNHDA and CDR2 SQIVND (reference sequence). This CDR3 comprises 14 residues. J gave up 8 bases and V 6 bases, and 10 bases lay outside the gene matches. The CDR3 DNA is TGTGCCAGTAGAAGCCCAGGACAGGGCATTACGCAGTATTTT. Protein sequence: CASRSPGQGITQYF. Full variable domain (missing parts from reference TRBV19 and TRBJ2-3): DGGITQSPKYLFRKEGQNVTLSCEQNLNHDAMYWYRQDPGQGLRLIYYSQIVNDFQKGDIAEGYSVSREKKESFPLTVTSAQKNPTAFYLCASRSPGQGITQYFGPGTRLTVL.

The rearrangement links TRBV4-3 to TRBJ2-1, with 8 bases that match TRBD1. Germline values: CDR1 LGHNA, CDR2 YSLEER. The CDR3 has 15 amino acids. V gave up 1 base and J gave up 5 bases; unmatched junction bases: 4. For the CDR3, the DNA is TGCGCCAGCAGCCAAGCGGACAGGGACCACAATGAGCAGTTCTTC. Translated: CASSQADRDHNEQFF.

On this clone itself: Other nucleotide sequences from this sample produce the same CDR3. The chain carries TRBV6-1 and TRBJ2-5; D is possibly TRBD2 (6 bases). V was cut by 5 bases and J by 3 bases, with 7 bases left in between. This CDR3 is built from 12 residues. Germline loops: CDR1 MNHNS, CDR2 SASEGT. Here the CDR3 DNA reads TGTGCCAGCAGTTGGGGGGAAGAGACCCAGTACTTC. Protein sequence: CASSWGEETQYF.

This clone was seen a single time. The rearrangement links TRBV5-1 to TRBJ1-4; 10 bases align to TRBD1. With V trimmed by 4 bases and J by 7 bases, 7 bases remained unmatched. This CDR3 comprises 15 residues. Per the germline V gene, CDR1 is SGHRS and CDR2 is YFSETQ. DNA of the CDR3: TGCGCCAGCAGCACAGGACAGGGGGTCGGTGAAAAACTGTTTTTT. The encoded protein is CASSTGQGVGEKLFF.